The rows below give T cell receptor beta chains drawn from one sample of a study of molecular identifiers for immune sequencing clone quantification. A single record per CDR3 protein comes from TCRdb applying MiXCR to the PCR reads. This table has a few hundred thousand distinct CDR3 sequences, 24% appearing once. Sequencing input: naive CD8+ T cells from blood, with Jurkat cell RNA spiked in. All receptors come from a human donor in good health. Some libraries in this study had Jurkat cell RNA spiked in. Both conserved end residues are part of each CDR3.

>TRBV19|TRBJ2-3
CASNPGLYTDTQYF
>TRBV5-1|TRBJ2-3
CASSFWGASADTQYF
>TRBV7-2|TRBJ2-7
CASSPHRGGEQYF
>TRBV12-3/TRBV12-4|TRBJ2-4
CASSFDQENIQYF
>TRBV27|TRBJ2-1
CASRQGVYYNEQFF
>TRBV4-3|TRBJ2-2
CASSPGTGAGELFF
>TRBV19|TRBJ2-5
CASSSAWGYQEAQYF
>TRBV3-1|TRBJ2-7
CASSLGEREGLEQYF
>TRBV24-1|TRBJ2-1
CATSGTVYNEQFF
>TRBV20-1|TRBJ1-1
CSAWTGGTEAFF
>TRBV7-2|TRBJ2-5
CASSSDTYQETQYF
>TRBV30|TRBJ1-1
CAWSVTGLTEAFF
>TRBV19|TRBJ1-2
CASSIEDTTYGYTF
>TRBV11-2|TRBJ1-2
CASSFPYSGPYGYTF
>TRBV7-9|TRBJ1-5
CASSPYPHTPGKDVQPQHF
>TRBV11-2|TRBJ2-3
CASRGGADTQYF
>TRBV7-2|TRBJ2-1
CASSLGGDFEQFF
>TRBV29-1|TRBJ2-2
CSVVSGNTGELFF
>TRBV27|TRBJ1-6
CASSPDGGSPLHF
>TRBV7-9|TRBJ1-1
CASSFAGRNEAFF
>TRBV27|TRBJ2-7
CASSFTGRHEQYF
>TRBV13|TRBJ2-7
CASSPRGGGAYEQYF
>TRBV27|TRBJ2-7
CASSLGTGMYEQYF
>TRBV7-2|TRBJ2-7
CASSLPQGLYEQYF
>TRBV12-3/TRBV12-4|TRBJ2-2
CASSPSETNTGELFF
>TRBV7-9|TRBJ2-7
CASSWGQTSSYEQYF
>TRBV19|TRBJ2-7
CASSIVGGNSYDQYF
>TRBV6-6|TRBJ1-5
CANQGASNQPQHF
>TRBV5-4|TRBJ1-1
CASSLGTRATEAFF
>TRBV20-1|TRBJ2-1
CSARPQGRDEQFF
>TRBV11-2|TRBJ1-1
CASSSLDHTEAFF
>TRBV28|TRBJ2-7
CASSPYEQGSDEQYF
>TRBV6-5|TRBJ1-5
CASRAGVVQPQHF
>TRBV7-9|TRBJ2-3
CASSFQRGFGTDTQYF
>TRBV11-2|TRBJ2-3
CASSLTGNVGADTQYF
>TRBV12-3/TRBV12-4|TRBJ2-5
CASSLFGETQYF
>TRBV4-1|TRBJ2-7
CASSRSQGGPYEQYF
>TRBV7-9|TRBJ2-1
CASSYRTSGTYNEQFF
>TRBV12-3/TRBV12-4|TRBJ1-2
CASSPGSGLYGYTF
>TRBV19|TRBJ2-2
CASSMVGPDTGELLF
>TRBV5-1|TRBJ2-7
CASSFVGDYEQYF
>TRBV19|TRBJ2-7
CATSPGTTSYEQYF
>TRBV20-1|TRBJ2-2
CSARDGDDSAGELFF
>TRBV9|TRBJ2-3
CASSPAPRSGADTQYF
>TRBV19|TRBJ2-2
CASSIESIFIGELFF
>TRBV5-1|TRBJ2-5
CASRFPGTSAQETQYF
>TRBV5-4|TRBJ2-2
CASSLAVDRGRTGELFF